This T cell receptor beta chain comes out of a study of blood T cell repertoires in COVID-19. Across the whole study: Sources were T cells, B-cell-depleted T cells, or PBMCs; the material itself was cDNA or gDNA.

Those who participated ranged in age from roughly 18 to 95 years and resided in about two dozen US areas. Exposed participants came across a COVID-19 case within 2 weeks before study entry. Sequenced by immunoSEQ multiplex PCR; TCRdb stores in-frame clones only, minus some. The table includes about 260,000 clones, about nine tenths detected once. The V gene lost 2 bases and the J gene lost 7 bases, with 12 bases spanning the gap. CDR3 length: 14 amino acids. From germline, CDR1 is SGHRS and CDR2 YFSETQ. The V call is TRBV5-1, the J call TRBJ1-4; weak D call: TRBD1 (6 bases). The source material was PBMCs or T cells enriched from blood (not recorded which). The sequence was obtained from a man aged 45 to 65 who had been exposed to COVID-19. CDR3 sequence (DNA): TGCGCCAGCAGCTTCATACAGGGTGGTGAAAAACTGTTTTTT. It translates to CASSFIQGGEKLFF.